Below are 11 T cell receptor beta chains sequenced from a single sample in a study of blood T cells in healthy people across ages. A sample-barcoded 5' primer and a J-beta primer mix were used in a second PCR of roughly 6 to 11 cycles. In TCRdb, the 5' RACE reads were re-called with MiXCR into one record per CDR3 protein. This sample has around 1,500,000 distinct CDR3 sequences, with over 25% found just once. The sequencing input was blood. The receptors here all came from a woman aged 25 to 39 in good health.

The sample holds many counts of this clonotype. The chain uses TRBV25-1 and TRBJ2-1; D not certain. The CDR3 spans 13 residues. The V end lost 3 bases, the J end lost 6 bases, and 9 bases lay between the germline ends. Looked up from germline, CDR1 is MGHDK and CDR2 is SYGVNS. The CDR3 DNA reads TGTGCCAGCAGTGATCGGGCGGTCAATGAGCAGTTCTTC. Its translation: CASSDRAVNEQFF.

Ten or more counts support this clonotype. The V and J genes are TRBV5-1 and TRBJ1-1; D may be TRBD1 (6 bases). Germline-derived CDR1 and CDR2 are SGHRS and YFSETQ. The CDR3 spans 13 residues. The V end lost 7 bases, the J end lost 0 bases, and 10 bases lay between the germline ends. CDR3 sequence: CASRTEMNTEAFF. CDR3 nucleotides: TGCGCCAGCCGGACAGAAATGAACACTGAAGCTTTCTTT.

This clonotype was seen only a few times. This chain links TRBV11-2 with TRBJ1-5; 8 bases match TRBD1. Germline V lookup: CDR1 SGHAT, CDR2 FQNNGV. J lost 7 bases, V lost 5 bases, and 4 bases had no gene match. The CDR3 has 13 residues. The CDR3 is CASSPDREQPQHF. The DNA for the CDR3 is TGTGCCAGCAGCCCGGACAGGGAACAGCCCCAGCATTTT.

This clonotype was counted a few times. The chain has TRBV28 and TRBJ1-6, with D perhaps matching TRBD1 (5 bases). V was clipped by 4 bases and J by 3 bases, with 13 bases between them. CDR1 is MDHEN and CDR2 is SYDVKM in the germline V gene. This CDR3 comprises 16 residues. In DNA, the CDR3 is TGTGCCAGCAGTTCCTTGGGGGACCTCTATAATTCACCCCTCCACTTT. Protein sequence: CASSSLGDLYNSPLHF.

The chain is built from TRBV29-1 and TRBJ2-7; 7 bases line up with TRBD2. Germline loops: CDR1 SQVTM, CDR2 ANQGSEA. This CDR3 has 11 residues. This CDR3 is CGGGTVYEQYF. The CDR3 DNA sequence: TGCGGGGGGGGGACGGTGTACGAGCAGTACTTC.

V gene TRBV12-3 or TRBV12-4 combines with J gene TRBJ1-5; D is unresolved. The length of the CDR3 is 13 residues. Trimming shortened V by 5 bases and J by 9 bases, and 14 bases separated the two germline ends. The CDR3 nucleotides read TGTGCCAGCAGTGCAAACAGTCATCGGCCCCAGCATTTT. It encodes CASSANSHRPQHF.

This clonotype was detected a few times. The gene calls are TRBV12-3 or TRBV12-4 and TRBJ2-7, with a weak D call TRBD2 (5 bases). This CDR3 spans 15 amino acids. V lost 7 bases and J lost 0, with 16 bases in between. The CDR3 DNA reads TGTGCCAGCACTAGCTCGGGCAGGACCTCCTACGAGCAGTACTTC. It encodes CASTSSGRTSYEQYF.

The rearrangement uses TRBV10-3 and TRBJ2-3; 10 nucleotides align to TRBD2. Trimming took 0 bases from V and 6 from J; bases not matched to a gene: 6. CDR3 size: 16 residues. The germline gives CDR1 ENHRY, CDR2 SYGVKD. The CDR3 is CAISESASGRGDTQYF. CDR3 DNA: TGTGCCATCAGTGAGTCAGCTAGCGGGAGAGGCGATACGCAGTATTTT.

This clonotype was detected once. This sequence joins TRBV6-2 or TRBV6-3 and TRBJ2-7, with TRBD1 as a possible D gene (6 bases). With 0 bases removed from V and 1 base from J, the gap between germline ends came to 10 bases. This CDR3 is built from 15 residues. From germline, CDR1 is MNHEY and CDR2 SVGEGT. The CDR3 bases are TGTGCCAGCAGTTACTCACAGGGAAGATCCTACGAGCAGTACTTC. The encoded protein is CASSYSQGRSYEQYF.

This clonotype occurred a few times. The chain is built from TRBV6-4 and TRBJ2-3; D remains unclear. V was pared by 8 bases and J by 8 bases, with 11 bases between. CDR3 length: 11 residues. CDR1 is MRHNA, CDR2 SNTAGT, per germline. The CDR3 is CASDWPGTQYF. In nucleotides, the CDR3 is TGTGCCAGCGATTGGCCCGGTACGCAGTATTTT.

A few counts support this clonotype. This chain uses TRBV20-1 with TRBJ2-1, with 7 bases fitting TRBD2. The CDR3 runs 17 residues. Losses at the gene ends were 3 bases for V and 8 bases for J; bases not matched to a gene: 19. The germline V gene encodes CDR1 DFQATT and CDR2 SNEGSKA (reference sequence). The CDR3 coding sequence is TGCAGTGCTAGCCCTCCCGTACGGGCGGGAGTCGGTGATGAGCAGTTCTTC. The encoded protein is CSASPPVRAGVGDEQFF.